A single sample is the source of the 6 T cell receptor beta chains below, sequenced in a study of Ad26.COV2.S vaccination and SARS-CoV-2 variants (dated by TCRdb to the early 2020s). Libraries were built with the immunoSEQ multiplex PCR assay. What TCRdb holds here is the immuneACCESS table cut down to in-frame rearrangements. Part of the clones is not present; checked against another copy, under half of the missing clones reflect an unresolved V gene, and the others are unexplained. This sample has 350,000 to 500,000 clones in its table, and 88% of those were observed once. Jointly, the top ten make up 3.6% of the sample. Taken with the paper, the label for treatment or condition translates to: about 20 received Ad26.COV2.S at low or high dose, single or two shots; 5 received placebo; per-sample allocation not given. Repertoires of vaccine and placebo recipients were sequenced from samples collected on day 63 after the first injection.

The sequenced sample was peripheral blood, obtained in a trial of Ad26.COV2.S vaccine versus placebo. These receptors came from a person between 18 and 65 years old who received the Ad26.COV2.S COVID-19 vaccine or a placebo.

The chain has TRBV5-1 and TRBJ2-7; D gene ambiguous. Germline CDR1 is SGHRS and CDR2 is YFSETQ. The CDR3 has 13 residues. The germline V and J ends were trimmed by 0 bases and 4 bases, with 8 bases remaining between them. Written as DNA, the CDR3 is TGCGCCAGCAGCTTGGGGCGAAATTACGAGCAGTACTTC. Translated, it gives CASSLGRNYEQYF.

The DNA of the CDR3 is TGTGCCAGCAGCTTCTGGGACAGGGTGAACAATGAGCAGTTCTTC. This sequence encodes CASSFWDRVNNEQFF. The chain employs TRBV5-5 and TRBJ2-1; 9 nucleotides agree with TRBD1. The CDR3 length is 15 residues. Germline values: CDR1 SGHKS, CDR2 YYEKEE (reference sequence). V gave up 2 bases and J gave up 5 bases; unmatched junction bases: 5.

V usage is TRBV13 and J usage is TRBJ2-1; 10 bases line up with TRBD1. There are 15 residues in the CDR3. CDR1 and CDR2 (germline): PRHDT, FYEKMQ (reference sequence). V lost 4 bases to trimming and J lost 3 bases; unmatched junction nucleotides: 3. The DNA for the CDR3 is TGTGCCAGCAGCTACCGGGACAGGGGCTACAATGAGCAGTTCTTC. As protein: CASSYRDRGYNEQFF.

This chain uses TRBV29-1 with TRBJ1-2; possible D gene TRBD1, 5 bases. Per the germline V gene, CDR1 is SQVTM and CDR2 is ANQGSEA. Trimming pared 7 bases from V and 4 bases from J, leaving 22 bases between. CDR3 size: 15 residues. CDR3 DNA: TGCAGCGGTAGTACTCAGGGCGATTTGGGCTATGGCTACACCTTC. Translated, it gives CSGSTQGDLGYGYTF. Combining the CDR3 with reference TRBV29-1 and TRBJ1-2 gives the whole variable domain SAVISQKPSRDICQRGTSLTIQCQVDSQVTMMFWYRQQPGQSLTLIATANQGSEATYESGFVIDKFPISRPNLTFSTLTVSNMSPEDSSIYLCSGSTQGDLGYGYTFGSGTRLTVV.

Written as DNA, the CDR3 is TGCGCCAGCAGCTCGACAGGGGGTACAGAGACCCAGTACTTC. Translation: CASSSTGGTETQYF. The V and J genes are TRBV5-1 and TRBJ2-5; 9 bases line up with TRBD1. The CDR3 sequence is 14 residues long. With 3 bases clipped from V and 4 bases from J, the junction kept 4 bases outside the gene matches. Germline V gives CDR1 SGHRS, CDR2 YFSETQ.

In DNA form, the CDR3 reads TGCAGCGTTGCCGTAGCGGGGGCGGGTATCGATGAGCAGTTCTTC. Its translation is CSVAVAGAGIDEQFF. This rearrangement joins TRBV29-1 to TRBJ2-1, with 9 bases fitting TRBD2. In germline, CDR1 is SQVTM, CDR2 ANQGSEA. This CDR3 is 15 amino acids long. With V trimmed by 4 bases and J by 8 bases, 12 bases remained unmatched.